This TCR beta chain was recovered during a study of beta chain features in type 1 diabetes. The table lists this clone with a few counts. Antigen: not known. This sample also contains other DNA sequences that code for the same CDR3. The germline V and J ends were trimmed by 1 base and 6 bases, with 10 bases remaining between them. CDR1 is SGHDT, CDR2 YYEEEE, per germline. The CDR3 sequence is 13 residues long. Study conclusions and caveats: The study notes PCR might favor shorter templates equally in patients and controls. Shortening that was moderate but significant affected the TCRB CDR3s of Type 1 diabetes patients in all four CD4+ subsets. The naive, central memory and Treg TCRB repertoires looked more alike in patients than they did in healthy donors.

Of the isolated RNA, all was reverse transcribed, and so the sequenced material was expressed TCRB transcripts. Generated by immunoSEQ multiplex PCR, the TCRdb table keeps only in-frame clones and is missing some. The sample lists about 660,000 clones, around an eighth occurring once. The chain combines TRBV5-6 with TRBJ1-2; D unresolved. Specimen: naive CD4+ T cells from blood. The source of this sequence is a man between 18 and 35 years old with type 1 diabetes. In DNA, the CDR3 is TGTGCCAGCAGCTTGCGAGGGCGAGATGGCTACACCTTC. Its protein product is CASSLRGRDGYTF.